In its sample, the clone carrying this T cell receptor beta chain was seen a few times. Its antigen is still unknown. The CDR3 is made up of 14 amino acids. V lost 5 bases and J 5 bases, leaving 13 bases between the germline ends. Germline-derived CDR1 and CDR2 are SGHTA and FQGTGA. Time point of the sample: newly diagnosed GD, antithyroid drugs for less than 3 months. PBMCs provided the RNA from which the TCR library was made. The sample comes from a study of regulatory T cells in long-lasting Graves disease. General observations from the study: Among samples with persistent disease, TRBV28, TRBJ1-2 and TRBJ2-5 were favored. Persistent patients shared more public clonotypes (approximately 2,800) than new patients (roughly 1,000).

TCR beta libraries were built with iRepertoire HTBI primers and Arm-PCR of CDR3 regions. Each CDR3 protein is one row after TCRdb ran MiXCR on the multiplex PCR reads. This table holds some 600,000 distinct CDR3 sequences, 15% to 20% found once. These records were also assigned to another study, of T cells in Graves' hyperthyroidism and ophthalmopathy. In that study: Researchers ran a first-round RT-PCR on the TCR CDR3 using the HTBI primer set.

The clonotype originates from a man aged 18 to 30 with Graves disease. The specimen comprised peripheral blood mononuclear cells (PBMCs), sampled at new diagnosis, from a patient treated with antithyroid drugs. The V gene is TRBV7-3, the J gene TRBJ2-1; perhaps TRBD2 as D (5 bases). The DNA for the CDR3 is TGTGCCAGCAGCGACGGGAAAAACCACAATGAGCAGTTCTTC. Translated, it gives CASSDGKNHNEQFF. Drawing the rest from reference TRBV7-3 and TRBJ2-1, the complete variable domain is GAGVSQTPSNKVTEKGKYVELRCDPISGHTALYWYRQSLGQGPEFLIYFQGTGAADDSGLPNDRFFAVRPEGSVSTLKIQRTERGDSAVYLCASSDGKNHNEQFFGPGTRLTVL.